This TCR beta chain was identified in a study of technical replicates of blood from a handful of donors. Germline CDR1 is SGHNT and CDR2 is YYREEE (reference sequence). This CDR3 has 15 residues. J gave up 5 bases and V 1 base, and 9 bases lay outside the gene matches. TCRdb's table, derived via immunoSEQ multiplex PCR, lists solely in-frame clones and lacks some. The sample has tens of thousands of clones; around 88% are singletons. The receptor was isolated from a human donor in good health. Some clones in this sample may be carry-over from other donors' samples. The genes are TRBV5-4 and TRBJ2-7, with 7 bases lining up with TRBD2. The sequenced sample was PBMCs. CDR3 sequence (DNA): TGTGCCAGCAGCTTGAAGTGGGAGGGCGGGAACGAGCAGTACTTC. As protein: CASSLKWEGGNEQYF.